A selection of T cell receptor beta chains follows, all from one sample in a study of early T cells in non-severe SARS-CoV-2 infection. TCRdb processed the 5' RACE reads anew with MiXCR; each CDR3 protein has one entry. Seen here are tens of thousands of distinct CDR3 sequences, 13% observed once, and the top ten hold approximately 4.6%. Specimen: whole blood. The receptor set was obtained from an adult who was a healthcare worker with PCR-confirmed SARS-CoV-2 infection or an uninfected control (not recorded which). Both conserved end residues are part of each CDR3. Fields, in order: D gene, CDR3 length, J gene, V gene, clone size, CDR3 DNA, CDR3 protein. A D gene is named only where the DNA matches it firmly. The size of a clone is reported for some rows only, either as once, few or many, or as a class for expanded clones.

d_gene: .
len: 14
j_gene: TRBJ1-4
v_gene: TRBV6-5
abundance: many
CDR3nt: TGTGCCAGCAGTTACAGCGTTTACAATGAAAAACTGTTTTTT
CDR3aa: CASSYSVYNEKLFF

d_gene: .
len: 15
j_gene: TRBJ2-7
v_gene: TRBV3-1
abundance: .
CDR3nt: TGTGCCAGCAGCCGTCTGGGGCCAACCTCCTACGAGCAGTACTTC
CDR3aa: CASSRLGPTSYEQYF

d_gene: .
len: 15
j_gene: TRBJ1-1
v_gene: TRBV6-2/TRBV6-3
abundance: many
CDR3nt: TGTGCCAGCAGTTACGAGGAGGTCTTGAACACTGAAGCTTTCTTT
CDR3aa: CASSYEEVLNTEAFF

d_gene: .
len: 17
j_gene: TRBJ1-6
v_gene: TRBV11-2
abundance: many
CDR3nt: TGTGCCAGCAGCCTCGTGGGGCCGCGGGATATGAGCTCACCCCTCCACTTT
CDR3aa: CASSLVGPRDMSSPLHF

d_gene: .
len: 15
j_gene: TRBJ2-1
v_gene: TRBV7-3
abundance: many
CDR3nt: TGTGCCAGCAGCTTAGTCCCCAGCTCCTACAATGAGCAGTTCTTC
CDR3aa: CASSLVPSSYNEQFF

d_gene: TRBD1
len: 14
j_gene: TRBJ2-7
v_gene: TRBV4-3
abundance: few
CDR3nt: TGCGCCAGCAGCCAAGCGGGACAGGGCTACGAGCAGTACTTC
CDR3aa: CASSQAGQGYEQYF

d_gene: .
len: 12
j_gene: TRBJ2-5
v_gene: TRBV5-8
abundance: few
CDR3nt: TGTGCCAGCACCCCGGTAGGAGAGACCCAGTACTTC
CDR3aa: CASTPVGETQYF

d_gene: TRBD2
len: 16
j_gene: TRBJ2-3
v_gene: TRBV11-2
abundance: few
CDR3nt: TGTGCCAGCAGCTCCCTTACTAGCGGGGGGGACAATACGCAGTATTTT
CDR3aa: CASSSLTSGGDNTQYF

d_gene: TRBD1
len: 15
j_gene: TRBJ2-7
v_gene: TRBV18
abundance: .
CDR3nt: TGTGCCAGCTCACCAAGGGGACAGGGGATCTCCGAGCAGTACTTC
CDR3aa: CASSPRGQGISEQYF

d_gene: .
len: 16
j_gene: TRBJ2-3
v_gene: TRBV9
abundance: few
CDR3nt: TGTGCCAGCAGCGAACGGGTGGGGTCCGGCACAGATACGCAGTATTTT
CDR3aa: CASSERVGSGTDTQYF

d_gene: .
len: 11
j_gene: TRBJ1-4
v_gene: TRBV29-1
abundance: .
CDR3nt: TGCAGCGTGAGCGGAGCTGAGAAACTGTTTTTT
CDR3aa: CSVSGAEKLFF

d_gene: .
len: 15
j_gene: TRBJ2-7
v_gene: TRBV12-3/TRBV12-4
abundance: many
CDR3nt: TGTGCCAGCAGTACCGACCGGACAGCCTCCTACGAGCAGTACTTC
CDR3aa: CASSTDRTASYEQYF

d_gene: .
len: 13
j_gene: TRBJ1-2
v_gene: TRBV7-9
abundance: .
CDR3nt: TGTGCCAGCAGCTTCGCCAAGTGGGATGGCTACACCTTC
CDR3aa: CASSFAKWDGYTF

d_gene: TRBD2
len: 16
j_gene: TRBJ2-7
v_gene: TRBV20-1
abundance: .
CDR3nt: TGCAGTGCTCCCCCCCAAGCCCCGGGGGGCTCCTACGAGCAGTACTTC
CDR3aa: CSAPPQAPGGSYEQYF

d_gene: .
len: 13
j_gene: TRBJ1-2
v_gene: TRBV11-2
abundance: many
CDR3nt: TGTGCCAGCAGCTTGGACAGCAACTATGGCTACACCTTC
CDR3aa: CASSLDSNYGYTF

d_gene: .
len: 12
j_gene: TRBJ2-3
v_gene: TRBV7-9
abundance: many
CDR3nt: TGTGCCAGCAGCTTAAGAGTTAATACGCAGTATTTT
CDR3aa: CASSLRVNTQYF

d_gene: .
len: 16
j_gene: TRBJ2-7
v_gene: TRBV29-1
abundance: few
CDR3nt: TGCAGCGTTGAAGTTCCAGGATGGACTAACTCCTACGAGCAGTACTTC
CDR3aa: CSVEVPGWTNSYEQYF

d_gene: .
len: 14
j_gene: TRBJ2-1
v_gene: TRBV7-6
abundance: many
CDR3nt: TGTGCCAGCAGCGGCGCCGGGGGTTGGAATGAGCAGTTCTTC
CDR3aa: CASSGAGGWNEQFF

d_gene: .
len: 12
j_gene: TRBJ1-1
v_gene: TRBV19
abundance: many
CDR3nt: TGTGCCAGTAGTATGGGGGACACTGAAGCTTTCTTT
CDR3aa: CASSMGDTEAFF

d_gene: .
len: 14
j_gene: TRBJ1-5
v_gene: TRBV29-1
abundance: .
CDR3nt: TGCAGCGTTCCATTTTCGAGGCGCAATCAGCCCCAGCATTTT
CDR3aa: CSVPFSRRNQPQHF

d_gene: .
len: 11
j_gene: TRBJ2-1
v_gene: TRBV7-9
abundance: many
CDR3nt: TGTGCCAGCTCCCCGGCGGGTGAGCAGTTCTTC
CDR3aa: CASSPAGEQFF

d_gene: .
len: 13
j_gene: TRBJ1-1
v_gene: TRBV29-1
abundance: .
CDR3nt: TGCAGCGTCCTCGGGACTTTGAACACTGAAGCTTTCTTT
CDR3aa: CSVLGTLNTEAFF

d_gene: TRBD1
len: 14
j_gene: TRBJ2-7
v_gene: TRBV5-4
abundance: many
CDR3nt: TGTGCCAGCAGCTTGGGTGACAGGGTCCACGAGCAGTACTTC
CDR3aa: CASSLGDRVHEQYF

d_gene: .
len: 12
j_gene: TRBJ1-1
v_gene: TRBV29-1
abundance: .
CDR3nt: TGCAGCGTCGAGCGAGGAGGTACTGAAGCTTTCTTT
CDR3aa: CSVERGGTEAFF

d_gene: TRBD1
len: 14
j_gene: TRBJ1-5
v_gene: TRBV6-5
abundance: many
CDR3nt: TGTGCCAGCAGTTCGGGACAGGGATCTCAGCCCCAGCATTTT
CDR3aa: CASSSGQGSQPQHF

d_gene: TRBD1
len: 14
j_gene: TRBJ1-2
v_gene: TRBV10-3
abundance: .
CDR3nt: TGTGCCATCAGTTCCTCGGGGACAGGGGACGGCTACACCTTC
CDR3aa: CAISSSGTGDGYTF

d_gene: .
len: 13
j_gene: TRBJ2-3
v_gene: TRBV29-1
abundance: many
CDR3nt: TGCAGCGTTGCAGGGTCTTATACAGATACGCAGTATTTT
CDR3aa: CSVAGSYTDTQYF

d_gene: .
len: 11
j_gene: TRBJ1-1
v_gene: TRBV29-1
abundance: .
CDR3nt: TGCAGCGTTGTCCCGAACACTGAAGCTTTCTTT
CDR3aa: CSVVPNTEAFF

d_gene: TRBD1
len: 14
j_gene: TRBJ1-1
v_gene: TRBV2
abundance: .
CDR3nt: TGTGCCAGCAGATCGACAGGGGGAGGCACTGAAGCTTTCTTT
CDR3aa: CASRSTGGGTEAFF

d_gene: .
len: 15
j_gene: TRBJ2-3
v_gene: TRBV4-2
abundance: many
CDR3nt: TGTGCCAGCAGCCAACGTCCAGCGGGCACAGATACGCAGTATTTT
CDR3aa: CASSQRPAGTDTQYF

d_gene: TRBD2
len: 16
j_gene: TRBJ2-5
v_gene: TRBV3-1
abundance: many
CDR3nt: TGTGCCAGCAGCCAAGGGTATTCGGGGGGGAGTGAGACCCAGTACTTC
CDR3aa: CASSQGYSGGSETQYF

d_gene: .
len: 15
j_gene: TRBJ1-2
v_gene: TRBV9
abundance: many
CDR3nt: TGTGCCAGCAGCGTAGCCCCGTTAGCTAACTATGGCTACACCTTC
CDR3aa: CASSVAPLANYGYTF

d_gene: TRBD2
len: 17
j_gene: TRBJ2-3
v_gene: TRBV24-1
abundance: .
CDR3nt: TGTGCCACCAGTGACGACGGGACTAGCGGGGGAATAGATACGCAGTATTTT
CDR3aa: CATSDDGTSGGIDTQYF

d_gene: .
len: 14
j_gene: TRBJ2-3
v_gene: TRBV7-2
abundance: few
CDR3nt: TGTGCCAGCAGCTTAGCACGAGTATCAGATACGCAGTATTTT
CDR3aa: CASSLARVSDTQYF

d_gene: .
len: 14
j_gene: TRBJ1-6
v_gene: TRBV6-6
abundance: many
CDR3nt: TGTGCCACCCACCTAGGGGCCGGGTCTTCACCCCTCCACTTT
CDR3aa: CATHLGAGSSPLHF

d_gene: .
len: 16
j_gene: TRBJ1-4
v_gene: TRBV12-3/TRBV12-4
abundance: many
CDR3nt: TGTGCCAGCAGTGACATTCTGCAGCCAACTAATGAAAAACTGTTTTTT
CDR3aa: CASSDILQPTNEKLFF

d_gene: TRBD1
len: 13
j_gene: TRBJ1-1
v_gene: TRBV5-4
abundance: many
CDR3nt: TGTGCCAGCAGCTGGGACAGGGGTACTGAAGCTTTCTTT
CDR3aa: CASSWDRGTEAFF

d_gene: TRBD2
len: 15
j_gene: TRBJ2-1
v_gene: TRBV9
abundance: many
CDR3nt: TGTGCCAGCAGCGTAGGCGGGGGACCCTACAATGAGCAGTTCTTC
CDR3aa: CASSVGGGPYNEQFF

d_gene: .
len: 14
j_gene: TRBJ2-7
v_gene: TRBV29-1
abundance: few
CDR3nt: TGCAGCGTGGTCCGAGACAGGACAACCTACGAGCAGTACTTC
CDR3aa: CSVVRDRTTYEQYF

d_gene: .
len: 15
j_gene: TRBJ2-6
v_gene: TRBV13
abundance: .
CDR3nt: TGTGCCAGCAGCCAGTCCAGCCCTGGGGCCAACGTCCTGACTTTC
CDR3aa: CASSQSSPGANVLTF

d_gene: TRBD2
len: 14
j_gene: TRBJ2-3
v_gene: TRBV6-2/TRBV6-3
abundance: many
CDR3nt: TGTGCCAGCAGGTTAGCGGGGAGCACAGATACGCAGTATTTT
CDR3aa: CASRLAGSTDTQYF

d_gene: .
len: 16
j_gene: TRBJ2-1
v_gene: TRBV7-6
abundance: many
CDR3nt: TGTGCCAGCAGCCTGAGACCAACGGGCGCCTACAATGAGCAGTTCTTC
CDR3aa: CASSLRPTGAYNEQFF

d_gene: .
len: 14
j_gene: TRBJ2-3
v_gene: TRBV7-2
abundance: few
CDR3nt: TGTGCCAGCAGCTTAGGCACATCTACCAGTGCGCAGTATTTT
CDR3aa: CASSLGTSTSAQYF

d_gene: TRBD1
len: 17
j_gene: TRBJ1-1
v_gene: TRBV4-3
abundance: .
CDR3nt: TGCGCCAGCAGCCAAGGTATTGGGACAGGGATGAACACTGAAGCTTTCTTT
CDR3aa: CASSQGIGTGMNTEAFF

d_gene: .
len: 12
j_gene: TRBJ1-1
v_gene: TRBV6-5
abundance: many
CDR3nt: TGTGCCAGCAGCTCAGCAGGATATGAAGCTTTCTTT
CDR3aa: CASSSAGYEAFF

d_gene: .
len: 15
j_gene: TRBJ2-1
v_gene: TRBV9
abundance: many
CDR3nt: TGTGCCAGCAGCGTTACGGGGGGCCTTAACAATGAGCAGTTCTTC
CDR3aa: CASSVTGGLNNEQFF

d_gene: .
len: 13
j_gene: TRBJ2-7
v_gene: TRBV6-1
abundance: many
CDR3nt: TGTGCCAGCAGTGTCGCGGGGGCTAGGGAGCAGTACTTC
CDR3aa: CASSVAGAREQYF

d_gene: TRBD1
len: 12
j_gene: TRBJ1-2
v_gene: TRBV29-1
abundance: many
CDR3nt: TGCAGCGTTGAACAGGGGGGCTATGGCTACACCTTC
CDR3aa: CSVEQGGYGYTF

d_gene: .
len: 20
j_gene: TRBJ2-3
v_gene: TRBV6-6
abundance: many
CDR3nt: TGTGCCAGCAGTTACTCGAGTCTTCTCGACAGGAGATTTTCCACAGATACGCAGTATTTT
CDR3aa: CASSYSSLLDRRFSTDTQYF

d_gene: TRBD2
len: 17
j_gene: TRBJ2-1
v_gene: TRBV9
abundance: many
CDR3nt: TGTGCCAGCAGCGTAGGACTAGCGGGGGGGCCGGAGAATGAGCAGTTCTTC
CDR3aa: CASSVGLAGGPENEQFF

d_gene: .
len: 12
j_gene: TRBJ2-4
v_gene: TRBV5-1
abundance: .
CDR3nt: TGCGCCAGCAGCTTGATCGGAGAAATTCAGTACTTC
CDR3aa: CASSLIGEIQYF

d_gene: TRBD2
len: 14
j_gene: TRBJ2-7
v_gene: TRBV5-5
abundance: .
CDR3nt: TGTGCCAGCGACAGGGCGGGGGGGACGAGCGAGCAGTACTTC
CDR3aa: CASDRAGGTSEQYF